The rows below give T cell receptor beta chains drawn from one sample of a study of T cells in Graves' hyperthyroidism and ophthalmopathy. TCRdb recomputed calls from the multiplex PCR reads with MiXCR, one row per CDR3 protein. The sample lists about 720,000 distinct CDR3 sequences; around a sixth were seen once. The specimen was blood. These receptors originate from a woman between 45 and 65 years old with Graves' hyperthyroidism that later progressed to Graves' ophthalmopathy. Each CDR3 is given with its conserved first and last residue. The order of the fields is J gene, D gene, CDR3 length, clone size, V gene, CDR3 DNA, CDR3 protein. D genes are given only for firm matches. Not all rows give a size; the values are once, few, many and, for expanded clones, a class.

>TRBJ2-7|.|14|few|TRBV9
TGTGCCAGCAGCGTAGGACAGGAACTCTACGAGCAGTACTTC
CASSVGQELYEQYF
>TRBJ1-2|.|16|.|TRBV7-2
TGTGCCAGCAGCCCCCACCCCGACGGTGGGAACTATGGCTACACCTTC
CASSPHPDGGNYGYTF
>TRBJ1-5|TRBD1|16|.|TRBV10-3
TGTGCCATCAGTGAGTCTCGGGGGACAGGCAATCAGCCCCAGCATTTT
CAISESRGTGNQPQHF
>TRBJ1-5|.|13|.|TRBV12-3/TRBV12-4
TGTGCCAGCAGTAGGGACTGGGGCGGGCCCCAGCATTTT
CASSRDWGGPQHF
>TRBJ1-1|.|14|many|TRBV7-3
TGTGCCAGCAGCTTAGGGGGAGGAAGAACTGAAGCTTTCTTT
CASSLGGGRTEAFF
>TRBJ1-3|.|17|.|TRBV7-6
TGTGCCAGCAGCTTAGAGGCTGGGGGCGAATCCGGAAACACCATATATTTT
CASSLEAGGESGNTIYF
>TRBJ1-2|.|15|many|TRBV18
TGTGCCAGCTCACCACCAACAGACGGCTTCTATGGCTACACCTTC
CASSPPTDGFYGYTF
>TRBJ2-1|TRBD1|13|many|TRBV5-4
TGTGCCAGCAGCTGGACAGGGGCCAATGAGCAGTTCTTC
CASSWTGANEQFF
>TRBJ1-6|TRBD1|17|few|TRBV27
TGTGCCAGCAGTCCTCAGGACAGGGTCTCCTATAATTCACCCCTCCACTTT
CASSPQDRVSYNSPLHF
>TRBJ2-1|.|16|many|TRBV20-1
TGCAGTGCTAGAGATAGAGCGACAGGCTCCTACAATGAGCAGTTCTTC
CSARDRATGSYNEQFF
>TRBJ1-1|TRBD1|17|.|TRBV6-2/TRBV6-3
TGTGCCAGCAGTCCGCCGGACAGGGGGCTGATGAACACTGAAGCTTTCTTT
CASSPPDRGLMNTEAFF
>TRBJ1-1|.|14|many|TRBV12-3/TRBV12-4
TGTGCCAGCAGTGCCCGGGACACTTACACTGAAGCTTTCTTT
CASSARDTYTEAFF
>TRBJ2-7|.|13|few|TRBV14
TGTGCCAGCAGCCAAGCGAGACCAGATGAGCAGTACTTC
CASSQARPDEQYF
>TRBJ1-5|.|14|.|TRBV19
TGTGCCAGTAGTCCCCAGGGAACTACGGGGCCCCAGCATTTT
CASSPQGTTGPQHF
>TRBJ2-3|.|15|few|TRBV7-9
TGTGCCAGCAGCTTTAGAAGGGGACGGACAGATACGCAGTATTTT
CASSFRRGRTDTQYF
>TRBJ2-2|TRBD1|15|many|TRBV12-3/TRBV12-4
TGTGCCAGCAGTCTCCTGACAGGGTTCACCGGGGAGCTGTTTTTT
CASSLLTGFTGELFF
>TRBJ2-1|TRBD1|14|few|TRBV29-1
TGCAGCGTACGGAGACAGGGCGCCTACAATGAGCAGTTCTTC
CSVRRQGAYNEQFF
>TRBJ2-4|TRBD2|20|.|TRBV11-2
TGTGCCAGCAGCCTGAGTCTTCCTAGCGGGGGTCTTGTAGCCAAAAACATTCAGTACTTC
CASSLSLPSGGLVAKNIQYF
>TRBJ2-1|.|16|.|TRBV5-1
TGCGCCAGCAGCCTGACGGGGCAGGGCTCCTACAATGAGCAGTTCTTC
CASSLTGQGSYNEQFF
>TRBJ1-6|TRBD1|16|many|TRBV5-1
TGCGCCAGCAGCTTGGTAACAGGGGGGTTTAATTCACCCCTCCACTTT
CASSLVTGGFNSPLHF
>TRBJ1-1|TRBD1|14|many|TRBV2
TGTGCCAGCAGTGGAACAGGGGGCTCATCTGAAGCTTTCTTT
CASSGTGGSSEAFF
>TRBJ1-5|TRBD1|13|.|TRBV20-1
TGCAGTGCTAGCGACAGGGATGGTCAGCCCCAGCATTTT
CSASDRDGQPQHF
>TRBJ1-1|.|13|few|TRBV19
TGTGCCAGTAGTATACGCAGGCAGACTGAAGCTTTCTTT
CASSIRRQTEAFF
>TRBJ1-5|TRBD1|15|many|TRBV19
TGTGCCAGTAGCACAGGGGGCTTAGGCAATCAGCCCCAGCATTTT
CASSTGGLGNQPQHF
>TRBJ1-2|TRBD1|15|.|TRBV19
TGTGCCAGTAGTACCCGACAGGGAACCTACTATGGCTACACCTTC
CASSTRQGTYYGYTF
>TRBJ1-1|.|15|.|TRBV19
TGTGCCAGTGGTACACCCGGGACCGAGAACACTGAAGCTTTCTTT
CASGTPGTENTEAFF
>TRBJ2-5|.|17|few|TRBV4-1
TGCGCCAGCAGACAACCCCCTTGGCCGAGCGGTAAAGAGACCCAGTACTTC
CASRQPPWPSGKETQYF
>TRBJ1-1|.|17|.|TRBV27
TGTGCCAGCAGTTTTGTCGGGGCCGGTGGGGATGCGACTGAAGCTTTCTTT
CASSFVGAGGDATEAFF
>TRBJ1-6|TRBD1|15|.|TRBV7-8
TGTGCCAGCAGCCACCCGGACAGGGTGAATTCACCCCTCCACTTT
CASSHPDRVNSPLHF
>TRBJ1-2|.|14|many|TRBV5-1
TGCGCCAGCAGCTTGGATCAGGGTAGGGATGGCTACACCTTC
CASSLDQGRDGYTF
>TRBJ1-2|.|15|many|TRBV5-1
TGCGCCAGCAGCTCAAAAGACGGTGCTAACTATGGCTACACCTTC
CASSSKDGANYGYTF
>TRBJ1-4|TRBD1|14|many|TRBV9
TGTGCCAGCAGCTTGGCCGGGACAGGGCAAAAACTGTTTTTT
CASSLAGTGQKLFF
>TRBJ2-6|.|15|.|TRBV2
TGTGCCAGCAGAGCGGCAGTATCTGGGGCCAACGTCCTGACTTTC
CASRAAVSGANVLTF
>TRBJ2-5|TRBD1|15|.|TRBV19
TGTGCCAGTAGTATTAGTGGACAGGGGACGGAGACCCAGTACTTC
CASSISGQGTETQYF
>TRBJ1-2|TRBD1|15|few|TRBV20-1
TGCAGTGCTAGGAAACCGGGACAGGGGATCGATGGCTACACCTTC
CSARKPGQGIDGYTF
>TRBJ1-2|TRBD1|14|.|TRBV7-2
TGTGCCAGCAGCTTTGGACAGGGGAGATATGGCTACACCTTC
CASSFGQGRYGYTF
>TRBJ1-6|.|14|few|TRBV10-1
TGCGCCAGCAGTGATTCGCGTTTCGGGTCACCCCTCCACTTT
CASSDSRFGSPLHF
>TRBJ2-5|.|14|many|TRBV12-3/TRBV12-4
TGTGCCAGCAGTTTTGGCAGGGTGGGAGAGACCCAGTACTTC
CASSFGRVGETQYF
>TRBJ2-3|.|14|.|TRBV3-1
TGTGCCAGCGGCCACAGTTCCCCCACAGATACGCAGTATTTT
CASGHSSPTDTQYF
>TRBJ1-5|TRBD1|14|many|TRBV12-3/TRBV12-4
TGTGCCAGCAGAACGACAGGGGGTGGTCAGCCCCAGCATTTT
CASRTTGGGQPQHF
>TRBJ2-5|TRBD1|14|few|TRBV29-1
TGCAGCGTTGACCAGACAGGGGGATTGGAGACCCAGTACTTC
CSVDQTGGLETQYF
>TRBJ1-2|.|15|few|TRBV6-1
TGTGCCAGCAGCCCAATAAAGTCAGGGAACTATGGCTACACCTTC
CASSPIKSGNYGYTF
>TRBJ1-2|TRBD1|14|many|TRBV18
TGTGCCAGCTCGGGGGGGACAGGCGACTATGGCTACACCTTC
CASSGGTGDYGYTF
>TRBJ1-1|TRBD1|15|.|TRBV24-1
TGTGCCGCCAGTGATGGCCCGGACAGGGAGTTTGAAGCTTTCTTT
CAASDGPDREFEAFF
>TRBJ2-3|TRBD1|15|few|TRBV9
TGTGCCAGCAGCGTGGTGACAGGGGGCACAGATACGCAGTATTTT
CASSVVTGGTDTQYF
>TRBJ1-5|.|17|few|TRBV19
TGTGCCAGTAGTATATCGGGCCGGGGCGCGGGCAATCAGCCCCAGCATTTT
CASSISGRGAGNQPQHF
>TRBJ2-5|TRBD1|14|.|TRBV20-1
TGCAGTGCGGACAGGGTTGGGGTCAGAGAGACCCAGTACTTC
CSADRVGVRETQYF
>TRBJ1-5|.|15|many|TRBV2
TGTGCCAGCAGTGAAGACTTCGCGGCCAATCAGCCCCAGCATTTT
CASSEDFAANQPQHF
>TRBJ2-5|.|13|many|TRBV18
TGTGCCAGCTCACCACCGGGTAGAGAGACCCAGTACTTC
CASSPPGRETQYF
>TRBJ2-5|TRBD2|15|.|TRBV2
TGTGCCAGCACCGGGACTAGCGGGGGGCAAGAGACCCAGTACTTC
CASTGTSGGQETQYF
>TRBJ1-2|.|17|.|TRBV9
TGTGCCAGCAGCCCTAGGGTCGGGACTCCTGGGCACTATGGCTACACCTTC
CASSPRVGTPGHYGYTF
>TRBJ1-1|.|14|many|TRBV12-3/TRBV12-4
TGTGCCAGCAGTTGGAACAGTCTGAACACTGAAGCTTTCTTT
CASSWNSLNTEAFF
>TRBJ2-5|TRBD2|18|.|TRBV4-2
TGTGCCAGCAGCCACAGGGCCGGGACTAACCAACCCCAAGAGACCCAGTACTTC
CASSHRAGTNQPQETQYF
>TRBJ2-3|TRBD2|17|.|TRBV7-3
TGTGCCAGCAGCCCAACCTCGACTAGCGGGGGAGCAGATACGCAGTATTTT
CASSPTSTSGGADTQYF
>TRBJ1-1|.|15|few|TRBV15
TGTGCCACCAGCAGAGATAAGAGGGGGGGCACTGAAGCTTTCTTT
CATSRDKRGGTEAFF
>TRBJ2-2|.|14|.|TRBV6-2/TRBV6-3
TGTGCCAGCAGCTTCCTGGGTGACACCGGGGAGCTGTTTTTT
CASSFLGDTGELFF
>TRBJ1-5|.|15|few|TRBV19
TGTGCCAGTAGTATCGGGAGGGAGGTGGGACAGCCCCAGCATTTT
CASSIGREVGQPQHF